This paragraph reports one T cell receptor (beta chain). Deep-level assay runs were performed. TCRdb's copy holds only in-frame clones and misses some; the assay was immunoSEQ multiplex PCR. Here the sample spans roughly 320,000 clones, around 86% being singletons. The data derive from a study of shared clonotypes between healthy human individuals. This TCR derives from a man between 18 and 29 years old in good health. The sample taken for sequencing was memory CD8+ T cells sorted from blood. Regarding subset: CD45RO+ cells pooled with CCR7-negative TemRA cells.

CDR3 region: CASRSRGTNYGYTF. The CDR3 nucleotides read TGTGCCAGCAGATCCAGGGGTACTAACTATGGCTACACCTTC. The chain carries TRBV6-1 and TRBJ1-2, with D maybe TRBD1 (6 bases). The germline V gene has CDR1 MNHNS and CDR2 SASEGT. The CDR3 has 14 residues. V lost 6 bases and J lost 0, with 11 bases in between.